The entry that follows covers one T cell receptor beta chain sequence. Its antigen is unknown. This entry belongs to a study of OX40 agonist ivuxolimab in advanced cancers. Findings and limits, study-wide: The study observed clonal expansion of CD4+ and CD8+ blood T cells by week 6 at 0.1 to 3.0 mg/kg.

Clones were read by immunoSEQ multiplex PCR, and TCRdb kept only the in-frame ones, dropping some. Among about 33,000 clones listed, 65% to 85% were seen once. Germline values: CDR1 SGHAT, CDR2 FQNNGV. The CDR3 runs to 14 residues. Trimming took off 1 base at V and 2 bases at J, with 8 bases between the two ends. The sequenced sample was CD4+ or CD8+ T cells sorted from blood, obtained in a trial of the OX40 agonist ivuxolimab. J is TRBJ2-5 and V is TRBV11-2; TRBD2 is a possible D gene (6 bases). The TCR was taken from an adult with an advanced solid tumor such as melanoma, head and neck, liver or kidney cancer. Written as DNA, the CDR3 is TGTGCCAGCAGCTTAGGGAGGGGTCAAGAGACCCAGTACTTC. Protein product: CASSLGRGQETQYF.